One sample yielded the 23 T cell receptor beta chains listed below, sequenced in a study of immune evolution from preneoplasia to lung adenocarcinoma. Clones were read by immunoSEQ multiplex PCR, and TCRdb kept only the in-frame ones, dropping some. The sample carries thousands of clones, around 81% recorded once. The source material was FFPE invasive lung adenocarcinoma tissue. These receptor sequences come from a person in their fifties with lung adenocarcinoma.

This chain joins TRBV7-9 and TRBJ1-1, with TRBD1 as a possible D gene (5 bases). V gave up 3 bases and J gave up 3 bases, with 11 bases separating them. Germline V gene sequence: CDR1 SEHNR, CDR2 FQNEAQ (reference sequence). The CDR3 runs 14 residues. The CDR3 DNA reads as TGTGCCAGCAGCTTGCGGGGGGAGTACACTGAAGCTTTCTTT. It is translated as CASSLRGEYTEAFF.

V and J are TRBV2 and TRBJ2-3; 8 bases fit TRBD1. The CDR3 length is 15 residues. Germline loops: CDR1 SNHLY, CDR2 FYNNEI. V was clipped by 5 bases and J by 2 bases; unmatched bases: 6. The CDR3 spells CASSSTGATTDTQYF. CDR3 sequence (DNA): TGTGCCAGCAGTTCGACAGGGGCAACCACAGATACGCAGTATTTT.

To note about this clone: The sample has other DNA sequences that encode this CDR3 too. Written as DNA, the CDR3 is TGTGCCAGCAGCGTTAGCGGAGGCTCCTACAATGAGCAGTTCTTC. Translation: CASSVSGGSYNEQFF. The chain employs TRBV9 and TRBJ2-1; D perhaps matches TRBD2 (6 bases). This CDR3 comprises 15 residues. CDR1 and CDR2 (germline): SGDLS, YYNGEE. Trimming cost V 2 bases and J 0 bases, with 9 bases left between them.

The V call is TRBV7-8, the J call TRBJ1-6; D is possibly TRBD1 (5 bases). The germline V and J ends were trimmed by 1 base and 9 bases, with 16 bases remaining between them. This CDR3 has 16 amino acids. CDR1 and CDR2 from the germline V gene are SGHVS and FQNEAQ. For the CDR3, the DNA is TGTGCCAGCAGCTTAGGGGGCGGGGGTTTTGGTTCACCCCTCCACTTT. Its translation: CASSLGGGGFGSPLHF.

The chain uses TRBV19 and TRBJ2-3; D may be TRBD1 (6 bases). Germline assignment: CDR1 LNHDA and CDR2 SQIVND (reference sequence). The CDR3 is 13 residues long. Trimming shortened V by 10 bases and J by 4 bases, and 15 bases separated the two germline ends. The CDR3 DNA follows: TGTGCCACTTCACAGGGTCTCGCAGATACGCAGTATTTT. Translation: CATSQGLADTQYF.

V gene TRBV18 combines with J gene TRBJ2-3; D perhaps matches TRBD2 (6 bases). V was cut by 5 bases and J by 2 bases, with 8 bases left in between. Germline V gene data show CDR1 as KGHSH and CDR2 as LQKENI. The CDR3 consists of 13 residues. CDR3 DNA sequence: TGTGCCAGCTCAACGGGGGACACAGATACGCAGTATTTT. Its translation is CASSTGDTDTQYF.

V is TRBV30 and J is TRBJ2-5, with D tentatively TRBD2 (6 bases). From germline, CDR1 is GTSNPN and CDR2 SVGIG (reference sequence). V was shortened by 3 bases and J by 10 bases, with 18 bases between the two germline ends. The CDR3 has 13 amino acids. CDR3 nucleotide sequence: TGTGCCTGGAGGACCTACGGAGGGACGCGCCAGTACTTC. Translation: CAWRTYGGTRQYF.

The chain links TRBV5-1 to TRBJ2-5, with 10 bases that match TRBD2. The length of the CDR3 is 15 residues. The V gene's germline CDR1 is SGHRS and CDR2 YFSETQ. The V gene end was trimmed by 4 bases and the J gene end by 1 base; junction bases not matched to a gene: 4. In DNA form, the CDR3 reads TGCGCCAGCAGCCGGGTAGCGGGGGGCCAAGAGACCCAGTACTTC. This encodes CASSRVAGGQETQYF.

The rearrangement uses TRBV6-5 and TRBJ2-7; 7 nucleotides match TRBD1. Trimming took 5 bases from V and 4 from J; bases not matched to a gene: 8. Germline V CDR1 and CDR2: MNHEY, SVGAGI. The CDR3 consists of 14 residues. Here the CDR3 reads CASSNRGRWYEQYF. Written as DNA, the CDR3 is TGTGCCAGCAGTAACAGGGGTAGGTGGTACGAGCAGTACTTC.

This chain links TRBV5-1 with TRBJ2-2; D may be TRBD1 (6 bases). The V gene's germline CDR1 is SGHRS and CDR2 YFSETQ. CDR3 length: 17 amino acids. Trimming cost V 1 base and J 1 base, with 14 bases left between them. CDR3 residues: CASSLTPPGQNTGELFF. CDR3 nucleotides: TGCGCCAGCAGCTTGACTCCCCCGGGACAGAACACCGGGGAGCTGTTTTTT. The entire variable domain, with the rest obtained from reference TRBV5-1 and TRBJ2-2, is as follows: KAGVTQTPRYLIKTRGQQVTLSCSPISGHRSVSWYQQTPGQGLQFLFEYFSETQRNKGNFPGRFSGRQFSNSRSEMNVSTLELGDSALYLCASSLTPPGQNTGELFFGEGSRLTVL.

A word on this clone: Additional DNA sequences in this sample encode the identical CDR3. J is TRBJ1-1 and V is TRBV7-3; TRBD1 might be the D (5 bases). Per germline, CDR1 SGHTA and CDR2 FQGTGA. With 3 bases removed from V and 3 bases from J, the gap between germline ends came to 8 bases. This CDR3 is 13 amino acids long. The CDR3 loop is CASSFGGDTEAFF. CDR3 sequence (DNA): TGTGCCAGCAGCTTTGGGGGGGACACTGAAGCTTTCTTT.

This chain connects TRBV30 to TRBJ1-1; the D is unclear. The germline V gene encodes CDR1 GTSNPN and CDR2 SVGIG (reference sequence). Trimming stripped 3 bases from V and 1 base from J, with 6 bases between. This CDR3 region has 12 residues. The CDR3 loop reads CAWRRRNTEAFF. CDR3 coding DNA: TGTGCCTGGAGGAGAAGGAACACTGAAGCTTTCTTT.

This sequence joins TRBV10-2 and TRBJ2-5; perhaps TRBD1 as D (5 bases). Germline values: CDR1 WSHSY, CDR2 SAAADI. The CDR3 contains 12 residues. V lost 6 bases and J lost 2, with 7 bases in between. The CDR3, as DNA: TGCGCCAGCAGCCAGGGACAAGAGACCCAGTACTTC. This encodes CASSQGQETQYF.

This chain links TRBV6-6 with TRBJ1-1; maybe TRBD1 (5 bases). The CDR3 totals 12 residues. CDR1 and CDR2 from the germline V gene are MNHNY and SVGAGI (reference sequence). The V end was cut by 5 bases, the J end by 10 bases, with 14 bases between. The CDR3 DNA reads TGTGCCAGCAGTGGGACGGTGGAATTAGCTTTCTTT. It translates to CASSGTVELAFF.

The count of this clone is one. V gene TRBV11-2 combines with J gene TRBJ1-6; tentatively, D is TRBD1 (6 bases). Germline V gene data show CDR1 as SGHAT and CDR2 as FQNNGV. This CDR3 is 15 amino acids long. Trimming left V 1 base short and J 10 bases short, with 14 bases between. The CDR3 here is CASSLGGQGQSPLHF. CDR3 nucleotides: TGTGCCAGCAGCTTAGGGGGGCAGGGGCAATCACCCCTCCACTTT.

The V gene is TRBV29-1, the J gene TRBJ2-1; possibly TRBD2 for D (5 bases). Looked up from germline, CDR1 is SQVTM and CDR2 is ANQGSEA. V dropped 6 bases and J dropped 6 bases, with 12 bases sitting between them. This CDR3 spans 12 amino acids. CDR3 DNA: TGCAGCGTAGGCGGGCTAAGCAATGAGCAGTTCTTC. Its translation is CSVGGLSNEQFF.

A few counts support this clone. The chain combines TRBV11-2 with TRBJ2-7; D remains ambiguous. V was cut by 1 base and J by 2 bases, with 18 bases left in between. The CDR3 is made up of 17 amino acids. CDR1 and CDR2 from the germline V gene are SGHAT and FQNNGV. This CDR3 reads CASSLGPQALNTYEQYF. The CDR3 DNA sequence: TGTGCCAGCAGCTTAGGACCCCAGGCCCTAAATACCTACGAGCAGTACTTC. Full variable domain (outside the CDR3, taken from reference TRBV11-2 and TRBJ2-7): EAGVAQSPRYKIIEKRQSVAFWCNPISGHATLYWYQQILGQGPKLLIQFQNNGVVDDSQLPKDRFSAERLKGVDSTLKIQPAKLEDSAVYLCASSLGPQALNTYEQYFGPGTRLTVT.

This chain links TRBV19 with TRBJ1-2; D gene uncertain. This CDR3 spans 15 amino acids. CDR1 is LNHDA, CDR2 SQIVND, per germline (reference sequence). V dropped 5 bases and J dropped 0 bases, with 13 bases sitting between them. The CDR3 nucleotides read TGTGCCAGTAGTTTTGTGGGTCGAGCTAACTATGGCTACACCTTC. Amino acids: CASSFVGRANYGYTF.

This chain joins TRBV7-9 and TRBJ2-2, with TRBD1 identical over 10 bases. This CDR3 has 14 amino acids. V lost 7 bases to trimming and J lost 5 bases; unmatched junction nucleotides: 4. From germline, CDR1 is SEHNR and CDR2 FQNEAQ (reference sequence). The CDR3 sequence: CASTQGQGTGELFF. In nucleotides, the CDR3 is TGTGCCAGCACCCAGGGACAGGGGACCGGGGAGCTGTTTTTT.

J is TRBJ2-1 and V is TRBV6-5, with 7 bases matching TRBD2. The CDR3 spans 16 residues. Germline trimming cut 2 bases from V and 6 bases from J; bases unmatched to any gene: 10. CDR1 is MNHEY and CDR2 is SVGAGI in the germline V gene. The CDR3 loop reads CASSYRSGISRNEQFF. The CDR3 DNA is TGTGCCAGCAGTTACAGAAGCGGGATTAGCCGCAATGAGCAGTTCTTC.

The chain employs TRBV6-5 and TRBJ1-1; D is uncertain. This CDR3 comprises 11 residues. Between the trimmed V and J ends, which lost 7 bases and 11 bases, there was a span of 14 bases. Per germline, CDR1 MNHEY and CDR2 SVGAGI. In DNA, the CDR3 is TGTGCCAGCAAGAAAAGGGAGGAGGCTTTCTTT. It is translated as CASKKREEAFF.

This rearrangement joins TRBV7-9 to TRBJ2-1; 13 bases align to TRBD2. The CDR3 sequence is 15 residues long. Per germline, CDR1 SEHNR and CDR2 FQNEAQ (reference sequence). The J segment lost 4 bases and the V segment lost 4 bases, leaving 1 base of the junction unmatched. The CDR3 bases are TGTGCCAGCAGCTGGGGACTAGCGGGATACAATGAGCAGTTCTTC. As protein: CASSWGLAGYNEQFF.

The chain combines TRBV5-1 with TRBJ2-2; 10 positions agree with TRBD2. The CDR3 contains 16 residues. V trimming: 4 bases; J trimming: 3 bases; junction bases outside the gene matches: 6. Per the germline V gene, CDR1 is SGHRS and CDR2 is YFSETQ. CDR3: CASSLRLAGDTGELFF. The DNA of the CDR3 is TGCGCCAGCAGCCTCCGCCTAGCGGGAGACACCGGGGAGCTGTTTTTT.